Below are 4 T cell receptor beta chains sequenced from a single sample in a study of cytomegalovirus exposure and HLA in healthy donors. It was with 60 Vbeta and 13 Jbeta primers that the PCR ran. Assay used: immunoSEQ multiplex PCR; TCRdb lists only in-frame clones, some missing. The data hold roughly 230,000 clones, with around four fifths observed a single time. The sample comprised PBMCs. Receptor source: a boy younger than 18 in good health and CMV-seronegative.

This clone was detected a few times. The chain employs TRBV18 and TRBJ1-1; weak D call: TRBD1 (5 bases). Germline V gene data show CDR1 as KGHSH and CDR2 as LQKENI. This CDR3 region has 13 residues. V dropped 6 bases and J dropped 1 base, with 9 bases sitting between them. CDR3 sequence reads: CASSQDRNTEAFF. The CDR3 region has the DNA TGTGCCAGCTCCCAAGACAGGAACACTGAAGCTTTCTTT.

In its sample, this clone was seen a few times. CDR3 coding DNA: TGTGCCAGCAGCTTGATTGGCAGGGGGCGGCCTGAAGCTTTCTTT. It specifies CASSLIGRGRPEAFF. This rearrangement joins TRBV5-4 to TRBJ1-1; TRBD1 matches 8 bases. Germline V gene lookup returns CDR1 SGHNT and CDR2 YYREEE (reference sequence). The V gene end was trimmed by 1 base and the J gene end by 6 bases; junction bases not matched to a gene: 8. The CDR3 loop spans 15 amino acids.

This chain connects TRBV5-1 to TRBJ1-2; 10 bases map to TRBD1. The germline CDR1 and CDR2 sequences are SGHRS and YFSETQ. The CDR3 runs 16 residues. V lost 1 base and J lost 8; bases outside the gene matches: 11. As DNA, the CDR3 is TGCGCCAGCAGCTTGTACCGGGACAGGGGTAGGGGCGGCTACACCTTC. This codes for CASSLYRDRGRGGYTF.

For the CDR3, the DNA is TGCGCCAGCAGCTTCGAACAGGGGTCTAGCACAGATACGCAGTATTTT. It specifies CASSFEQGSSTDTQYF. The rearrangement joins TRBV5-1 to TRBJ2-3; 7 bases are a match to TRBD1. Losses at the gene ends were 2 bases for V and 0 bases for J; bases not matched to a gene: 6. This CDR3 region has 16 residues. The germline gives CDR1 SGHRS, CDR2 YFSETQ.